This TCR beta chain appears in the sequencing data of a study of beta chain features in type 1 diabetes. The whole isolated RNA underwent reverse transcription, so sequencing captured expressed TCRB transcripts. Sequencing was performed with immunoSEQ multiplex PCR; in TCRdb, only in-frame clones are kept and a portion is missing. This table has around 500,000 clones, roughly 11% appearing once. This receptor was taken from a woman aged 18-29 years in good health. Sequencing used naive CD4+ T cells from blood.

As DNA, the CDR3 is TGTGCCAGCGCCGAAGGGAGACTAGCGGGAGGTAATGAGCAGTTCTTC. Amino acids: CASAEGRLAGGNEQFF. The chain uses TRBV2 and TRBJ2-1; 13 positions match TRBD2. The CDR3 extends over 16 amino acids. The germline gives CDR1 SNHLY, CDR2 FYNNEI. With 8 bases clipped from V and 7 bases from J, the junction kept 11 bases outside the gene matches.